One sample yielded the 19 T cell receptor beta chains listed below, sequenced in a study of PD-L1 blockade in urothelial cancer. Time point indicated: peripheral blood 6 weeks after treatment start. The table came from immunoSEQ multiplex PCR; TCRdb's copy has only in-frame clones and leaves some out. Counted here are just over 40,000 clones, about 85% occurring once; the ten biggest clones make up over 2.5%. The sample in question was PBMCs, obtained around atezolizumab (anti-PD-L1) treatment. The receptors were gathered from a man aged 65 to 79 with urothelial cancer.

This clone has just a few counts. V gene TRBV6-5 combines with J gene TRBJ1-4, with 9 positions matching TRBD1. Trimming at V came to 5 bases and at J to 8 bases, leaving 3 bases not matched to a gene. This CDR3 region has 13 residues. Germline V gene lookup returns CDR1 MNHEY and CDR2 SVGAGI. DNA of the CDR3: TGTGCCAGCAGTGTGGACAGGGGCGAAAAACTGTTTTTT. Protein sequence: CASSVDRGEKLFF.

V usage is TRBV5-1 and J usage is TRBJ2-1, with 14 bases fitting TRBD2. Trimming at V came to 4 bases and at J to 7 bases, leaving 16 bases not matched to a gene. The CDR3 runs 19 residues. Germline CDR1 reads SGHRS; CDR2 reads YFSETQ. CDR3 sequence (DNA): TGCGCCAGCAGCCACACCGGGACTAGCGGGAGACAGCAGGGGAATGAGCAGTTCTTC. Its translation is CASSHTGTSGRQQGNEQFF.

DNA for the CDR3: TGTGCCAGCAGTTTCACAGTGTCTAACTATGGCTACACCTTC. Translated, it gives CASSFTVSNYGYTF. The J gene is TRBJ1-2, the V gene TRBV28; D not resolved. There are 14 residues in the CDR3. CDR1 and CDR2 from the germline V gene are MDHEN and SYDVKM. V was trimmed by 3 bases and J by 0 bases, leaving 8 bases between them.

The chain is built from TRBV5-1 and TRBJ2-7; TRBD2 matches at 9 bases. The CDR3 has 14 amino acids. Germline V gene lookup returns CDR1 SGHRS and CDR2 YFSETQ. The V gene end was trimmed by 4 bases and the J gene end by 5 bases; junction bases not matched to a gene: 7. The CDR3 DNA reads TGCGCCAGCAGCCTTAGCGGGAGATACGACGAGCAGTACTTC. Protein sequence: CASSLSGRYDEQYF.

The CDR3 region is CASSFWTSSYEQYF. The DNA of the CDR3 is TGTGCCAGCAGCTTCTGGACTTCTTCCTACGAGCAGTACTTC. The chain recombines TRBV5-4 with TRBJ2-7; D perhaps matches TRBD2 (5 bases). CDR1 and CDR2 from the germline V gene are SGHNT and YYREEE (reference sequence). Trimming took 2 bases from V and 1 from J, leaving 10 bases between them. The CDR3 runs 14 residues.

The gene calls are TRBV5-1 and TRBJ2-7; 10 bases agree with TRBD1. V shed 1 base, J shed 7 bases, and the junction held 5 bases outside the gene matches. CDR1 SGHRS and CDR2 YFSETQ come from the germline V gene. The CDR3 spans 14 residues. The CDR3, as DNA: TGCGCCAGCAGCTTGACCGACAGGGGGCAGGAGCAGTACTTC. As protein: CASSLTDRGQEQYF. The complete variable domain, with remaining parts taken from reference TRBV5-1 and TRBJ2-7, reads KAGVTQTPRYLIKTRGQQVTLSCSPISGHRSVSWYQQTPGQGLQFLFEYFSETQRNKGNFPGRFSGRQFSNSRSEMNVSTLELGDSALYLCASSLTDRGQEQYFGPGTRLTVT.

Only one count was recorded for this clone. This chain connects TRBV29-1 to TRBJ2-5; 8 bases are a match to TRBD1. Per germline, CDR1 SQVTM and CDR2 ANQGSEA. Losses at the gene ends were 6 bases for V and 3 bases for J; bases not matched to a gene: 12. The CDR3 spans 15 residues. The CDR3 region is CSVLPRTGWKETQYF. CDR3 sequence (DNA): TGCAGCGTCTTACCCCGGACAGGGTGGAAAGAGACCCAGTACTTC. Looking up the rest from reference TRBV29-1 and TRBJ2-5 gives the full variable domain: SAVISQKPSRDICQRGTSLTIQCQVDSQVTMMFWYRQQPGQSLTLIATANQGSEATYESGFVIDKFPISRPNLTFSTLTVSNMSPEDSSIYLCSVLPRTGWKETQYFGPGTRLLVL.

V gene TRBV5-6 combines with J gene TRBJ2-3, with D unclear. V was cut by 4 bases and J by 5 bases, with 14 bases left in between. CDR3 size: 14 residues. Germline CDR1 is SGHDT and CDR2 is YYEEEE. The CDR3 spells CASSTNFGVDTQYF. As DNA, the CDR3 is TGTGCCAGCAGCACTAATTTCGGCGTAGATACGCAGTATTTT.

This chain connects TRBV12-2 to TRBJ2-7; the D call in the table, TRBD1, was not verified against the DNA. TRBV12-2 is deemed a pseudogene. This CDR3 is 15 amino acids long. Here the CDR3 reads CASRLEKGFPAEQYF. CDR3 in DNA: TGTGCAAGTCGCTTAGAAAAGGGGTTCCCTGCCGAGCAGTACTTC.

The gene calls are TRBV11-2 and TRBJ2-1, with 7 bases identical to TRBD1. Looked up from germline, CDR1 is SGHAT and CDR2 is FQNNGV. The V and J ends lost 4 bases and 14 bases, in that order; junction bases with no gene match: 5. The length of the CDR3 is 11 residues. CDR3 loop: CASSSTGSKFF. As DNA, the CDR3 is TGTGCCAGCAGCTCGACAGGGAGCAAGTTCTTC.

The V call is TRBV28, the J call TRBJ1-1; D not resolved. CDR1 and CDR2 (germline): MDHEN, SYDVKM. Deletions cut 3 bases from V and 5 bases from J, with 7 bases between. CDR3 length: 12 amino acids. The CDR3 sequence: CASSFSQTEAFF. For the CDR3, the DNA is TGTGCCAGCAGTTTCTCGCAGACTGAAGCTTTCTTT.

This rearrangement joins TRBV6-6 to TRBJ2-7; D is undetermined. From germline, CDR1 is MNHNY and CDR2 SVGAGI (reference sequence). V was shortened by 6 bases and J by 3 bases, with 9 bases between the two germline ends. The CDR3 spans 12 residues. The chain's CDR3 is CASSTAGYEQYF. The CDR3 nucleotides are TGTGCCAGCAGCACCGCCGGCTACGAGCAGTACTTC.

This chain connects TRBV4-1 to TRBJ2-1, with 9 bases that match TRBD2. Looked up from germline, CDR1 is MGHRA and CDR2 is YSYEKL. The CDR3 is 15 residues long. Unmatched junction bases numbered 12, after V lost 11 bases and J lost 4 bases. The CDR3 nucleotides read TGCGCCGGCTCCCTTGCGGGAGGGCCGTACAATGAGCAGTTCTTC. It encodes CAGSLAGGPYNEQFF.

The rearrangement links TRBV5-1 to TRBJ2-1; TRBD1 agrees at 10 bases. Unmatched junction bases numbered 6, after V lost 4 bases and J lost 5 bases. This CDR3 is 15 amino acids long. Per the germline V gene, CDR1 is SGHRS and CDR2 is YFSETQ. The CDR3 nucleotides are TGCGCCAGCAGCCGATCCGGGACAGGGGACAATGAGCAGTTCTTC. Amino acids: CASSRSGTGDNEQFF.

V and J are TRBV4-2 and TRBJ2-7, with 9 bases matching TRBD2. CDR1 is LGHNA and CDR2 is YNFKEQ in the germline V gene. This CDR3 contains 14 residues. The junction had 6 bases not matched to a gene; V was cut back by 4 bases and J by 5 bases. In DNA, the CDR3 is TGTGCCAGCAGCCTGCGGGAGGGCCTCGACGAGCAGTACTTC. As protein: CASSLREGLDEQYF.

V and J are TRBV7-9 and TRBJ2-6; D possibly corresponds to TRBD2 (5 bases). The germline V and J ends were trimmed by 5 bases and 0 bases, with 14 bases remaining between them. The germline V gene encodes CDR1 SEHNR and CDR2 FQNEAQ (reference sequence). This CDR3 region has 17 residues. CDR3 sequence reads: CASSPGGYRSGANVLTF. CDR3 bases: TGTGCCAGCAGCCCCGGCGGGTACCGCTCTGGGGCCAACGTCCTGACTTTC.

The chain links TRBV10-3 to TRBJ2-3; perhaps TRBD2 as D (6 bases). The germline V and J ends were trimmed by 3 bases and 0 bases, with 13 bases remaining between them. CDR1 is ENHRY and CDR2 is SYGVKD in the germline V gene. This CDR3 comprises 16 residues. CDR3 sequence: CAISDLGTASTDTQYF. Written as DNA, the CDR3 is TGTGCCATCAGTGACCTCGGGACTGCTAGCACAGATACGCAGTATTTT.

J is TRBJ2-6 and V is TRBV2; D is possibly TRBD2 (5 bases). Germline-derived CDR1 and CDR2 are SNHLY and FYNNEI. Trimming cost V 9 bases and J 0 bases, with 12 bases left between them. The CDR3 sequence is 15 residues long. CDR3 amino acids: CASTRGYSGANVLTF. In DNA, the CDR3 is TGTGCCAGTACCCGGGGTTACTCTGGGGCCAACGTCCTGACTTTC.

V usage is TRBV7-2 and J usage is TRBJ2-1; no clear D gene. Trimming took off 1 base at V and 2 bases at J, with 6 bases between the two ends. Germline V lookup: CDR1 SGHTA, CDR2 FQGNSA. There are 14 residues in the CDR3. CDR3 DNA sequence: TGTGCCAGCAGCTTAGGGCTAGCCTACAATGAGCAGTTCTTC. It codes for CASSLGLAYNEQFF. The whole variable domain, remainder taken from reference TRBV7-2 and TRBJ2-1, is GAGVSQSPSNKVTEKGKDVELRCDPISGHTALYWYRQSLGQGLEFLIYFQGNSAPDKSGLPSDRFSAERTGGSVSTLTIQRTQQEDSAVYLCASSLGLAYNEQFFGPGTRLTVL.